This TCR beta chain was captured by sequencing in a study of cytomegalovirus exposure and HLA in healthy donors. A multiplex PCR was run with 60 Vbeta primers and 13 Jbeta primers. The table came from immunoSEQ multiplex PCR; TCRdb's copy has only in-frame clones and leaves some out. The repertoire includes about 140,000 clones, 60% to 80% of them detected once, and 4% to 6% sits in the top ten. Study observations and caveats: A later analysis linked a missense DCLRE1C variant to TCR beta V- and J-gene trimming. Sequencing depth across donors, presence/absence analyses assumed, was roughly uniform.

Details on this clone: Its target is not known. One junction end disagrees with the germline gene, perhaps due to a read error.

Germline assignment: CDR1 SSHAT and CDR2 FNYEAQ (reference sequence). The CDR3 is made up of 16 amino acids. The sequenced sample was PBMCs. The J gene is TRBJ2-1, the V gene TRBV7-7; 8 positions agree with TRBD2. The clonotype originates from a woman in her forties or fifties in good health and CMV-seronegative. The CDR3 sequence: CASSLAQAGATNEQFF. In DNA, the CDR3 is TGTGCTAGCAGCTTAGCGCAAGCGGGGGCCACCAATGAGCAGTTCTTC.